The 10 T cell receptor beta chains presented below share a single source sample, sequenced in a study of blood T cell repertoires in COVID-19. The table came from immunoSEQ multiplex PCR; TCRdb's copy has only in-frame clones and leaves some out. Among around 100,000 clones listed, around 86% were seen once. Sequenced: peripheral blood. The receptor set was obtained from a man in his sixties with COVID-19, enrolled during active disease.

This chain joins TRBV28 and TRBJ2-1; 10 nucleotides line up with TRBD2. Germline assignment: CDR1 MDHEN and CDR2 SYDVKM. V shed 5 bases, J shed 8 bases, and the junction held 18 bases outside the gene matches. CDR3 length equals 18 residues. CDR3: CASSRLRASGRSRDEQFF. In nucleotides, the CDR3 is TGTGCCAGCAGTCGGTTGCGGGCTAGCGGGAGATCAAGAGATGAGCAGTTCTTC.

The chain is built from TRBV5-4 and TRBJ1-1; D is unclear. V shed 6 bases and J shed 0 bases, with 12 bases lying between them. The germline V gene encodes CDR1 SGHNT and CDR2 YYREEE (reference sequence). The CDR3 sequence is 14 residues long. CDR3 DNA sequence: TGTGCCAGCACCCCAACTCCAATGAACACTGAAGCTTTCTTT. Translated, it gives CASTPTPMNTEAFF.

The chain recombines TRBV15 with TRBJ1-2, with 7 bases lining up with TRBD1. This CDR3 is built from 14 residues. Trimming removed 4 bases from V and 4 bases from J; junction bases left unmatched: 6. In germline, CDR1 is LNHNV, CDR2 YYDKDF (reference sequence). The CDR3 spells CATSKQGNGYGYTF. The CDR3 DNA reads TGTGCCACCAGCAAACAGGGGAATGGCTATGGCTACACCTTC.

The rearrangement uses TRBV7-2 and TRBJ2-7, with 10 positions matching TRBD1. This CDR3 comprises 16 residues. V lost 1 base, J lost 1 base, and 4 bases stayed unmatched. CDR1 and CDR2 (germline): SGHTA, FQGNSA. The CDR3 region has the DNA TGTGCCAGCAGCTTAGTAGGGACAGGGGAATCCTACGAGCAGTACTTC. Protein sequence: CASSLVGTGESYEQYF.

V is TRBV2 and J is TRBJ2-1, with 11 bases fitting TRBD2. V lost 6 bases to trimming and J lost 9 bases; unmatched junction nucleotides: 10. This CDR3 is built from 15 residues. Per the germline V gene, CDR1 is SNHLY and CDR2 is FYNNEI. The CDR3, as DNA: TGTGCCAGCAGACTAGCGGGAGATTGGGGCGGTGAGCAGTTCTTC. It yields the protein CASRLAGDWGGEQFF.

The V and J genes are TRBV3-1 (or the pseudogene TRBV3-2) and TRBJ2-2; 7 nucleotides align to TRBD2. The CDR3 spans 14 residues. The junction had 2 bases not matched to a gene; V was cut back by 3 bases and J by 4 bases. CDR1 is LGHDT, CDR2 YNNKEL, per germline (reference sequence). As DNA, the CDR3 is TGTGCCAGCAGCCAGGGGACTACCACCGGGGAGCTGTTTTTT. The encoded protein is CASSQGTTTGELFF.

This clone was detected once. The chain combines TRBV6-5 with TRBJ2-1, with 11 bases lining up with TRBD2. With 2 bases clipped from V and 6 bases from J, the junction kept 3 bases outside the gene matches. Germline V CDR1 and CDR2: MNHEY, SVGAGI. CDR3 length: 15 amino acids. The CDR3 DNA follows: TGTGCCAGCAGTTACGGGACTAGCGGTATCAATGAGCAGTTCTTC. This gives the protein CASSYGTSGINEQFF.

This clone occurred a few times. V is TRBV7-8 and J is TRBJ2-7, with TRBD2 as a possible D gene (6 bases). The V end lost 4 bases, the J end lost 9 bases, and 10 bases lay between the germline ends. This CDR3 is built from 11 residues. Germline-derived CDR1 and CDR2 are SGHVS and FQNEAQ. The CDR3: CASSSQGGQYF. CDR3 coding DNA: TGTGCCAGCAGCTCCCAGGGAGGGCAGTACTTC.

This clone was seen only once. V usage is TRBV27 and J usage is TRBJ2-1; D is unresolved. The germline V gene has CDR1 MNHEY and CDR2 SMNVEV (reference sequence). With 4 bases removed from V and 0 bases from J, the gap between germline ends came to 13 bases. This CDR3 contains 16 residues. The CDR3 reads CASSYKTVISYNEQFF. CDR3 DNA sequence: TGTGCCAGCAGTTATAAGACTGTTATCTCCTACAATGAGCAGTTCTTC.

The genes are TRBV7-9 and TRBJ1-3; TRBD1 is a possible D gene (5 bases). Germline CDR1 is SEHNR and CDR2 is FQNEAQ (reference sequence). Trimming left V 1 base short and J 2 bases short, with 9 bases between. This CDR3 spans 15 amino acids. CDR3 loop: CASSLVIGAGNTIYF. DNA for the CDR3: TGTGCCAGCAGCTTAGTTATAGGGGCTGGAAACACCATATATTTT. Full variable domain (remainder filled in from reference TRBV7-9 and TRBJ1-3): DTGVSQNPRHKITKRGQNVTFRCDPISEHNRLYWYRQTLGQGPEFLTYFQNEAQLEKSRLLSDRFSAERPKGSFSTLEIQRTEQGDSAMYLCASSLVIGAGNTIYFGEGSWLTVV.